This T cell receptor beta chain was observed in a study of response to subunit inactivated influenza vaccine. This clonotype was recorded a few times. TCRdb re-called the RT-PCR reads through MiXCR, storing one row per CDR3 protein. The data contain around 200,000 distinct CDR3 sequences, over 9.5% of them singletons. This CDR3 comprises 15 residues. The junction had 10 bases not matched to a gene; V was cut back by 4 bases and J by 6 bases. Germline V gene lookup returns CDR1 SGHRS and CDR2 YFSETQ. This sample also belongs to another study, concerning T cells expressing NK-cell markers. From that study: Researchers built TCR beta cDNA using 5'RACE template switching with UMIs.

The TCR was taken from a man aged 50-60 years who received an inactivated influenza vaccine. The J gene is TRBJ2-1, the V gene TRBV5-1; 7 nucleotides align to TRBD2. This sample comprised CD8+ T cells sorted from PBMCs, obtained less than 13 days after vaccination. CDR3 residues: CASSTRDYLPNEQFF. The CDR3 DNA follows: TGCGCCAGCAGCACCCGGGACTACCTACCCAATGAGCAGTTCTTC. The variable domain in full, completed from reference TRBV5-1 and TRBJ2-1, reads KAGVTQTPRYLIKTRGQQVTLSCSPISGHRSVSWYQQTPGQGLQFLFEYFSETQRNKGNFPGRFSGRQFSNSRSEMNVSTLELGDSALYLCASSTRDYLPNEQFFGPGTRLTVL.